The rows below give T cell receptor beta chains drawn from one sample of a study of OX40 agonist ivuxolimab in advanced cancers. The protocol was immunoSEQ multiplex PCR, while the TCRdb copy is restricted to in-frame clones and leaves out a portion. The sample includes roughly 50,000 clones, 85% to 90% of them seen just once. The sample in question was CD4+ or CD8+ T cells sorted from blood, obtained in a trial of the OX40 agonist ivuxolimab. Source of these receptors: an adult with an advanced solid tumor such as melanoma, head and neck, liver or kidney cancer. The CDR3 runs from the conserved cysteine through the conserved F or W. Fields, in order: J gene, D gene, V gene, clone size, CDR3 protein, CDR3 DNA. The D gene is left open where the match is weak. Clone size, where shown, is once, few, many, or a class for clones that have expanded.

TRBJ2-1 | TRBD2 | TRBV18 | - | CASSPPATSGYNEQFF | TGTGCCAGCTCACCACCGGCGACTAGCGGTTACAATGAGCAGTTCTTC
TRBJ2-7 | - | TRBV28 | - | CASTSGVGGSYEQYF | TGTGCCAGCACCTCCGGAGTAGGTGGGTCCTACGAGCAGTACTTC
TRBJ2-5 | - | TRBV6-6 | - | CATSGDRETQYF | TGTGCCACCTCTGGGGACCGAGAGACCCAGTACTTC
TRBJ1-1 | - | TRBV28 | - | CASSFPWDTEAFF | TGTGCCAGCAGTTTTCCGTGGGACACTGAAGCTTTCTTT
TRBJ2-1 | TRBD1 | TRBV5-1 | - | CASSLGGQGYNEQFF | TGCGCCAGCAGCTTGGGGGGACAGGGCTACAATGAGCAGTTCTTC
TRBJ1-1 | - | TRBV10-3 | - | CAIKGGGGNEAFF | TGTGCCATCAAAGGGGGGGGAGGTAATGAAGCTTTCTTT
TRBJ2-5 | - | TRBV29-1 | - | CSALREFKTQYF | TGCAGCGCCCTTCGGGAGTTTAAGACCCAGTACTTC
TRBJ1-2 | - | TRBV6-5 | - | CASAQNGRQNGYTF | TGTGCCAGCGCTCAGAACGGGAGGCAGAATGGCTACACCTTC
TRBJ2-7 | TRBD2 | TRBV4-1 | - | CASSQDGGGDSYEQYF | TGCGCCAGCAGCCAAGATGGGGGGGGTGACTCCTACGAGCAGTACTTC
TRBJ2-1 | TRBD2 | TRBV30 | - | CAWKGSGRALGEQFF | TGTGCCTGGAAGGGAAGCGGGAGGGCCCTCGGTGAGCAGTTCTTC
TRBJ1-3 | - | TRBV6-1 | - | CASSEHRQGNTIYF | TGTGCCAGCAGTGAACACCGACAGGGAAACACCATATATTTT
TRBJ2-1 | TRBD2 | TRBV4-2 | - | CASSQEAGVYNEQFF | TGTGCCAGCAGCCAAGAGGCGGGGGTGTACAATGAGCAGTTCTTC
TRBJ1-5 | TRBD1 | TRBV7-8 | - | CASSLGQDRGRQPQHF | TGTGCCAGCAGTTTAGGACAGGATAGGGGTCGGCAGCCCCAGCATTTT
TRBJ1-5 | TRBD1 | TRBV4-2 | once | CASSQERGQNQPQHF | TGTGCCAGCAGCCAAGAACGGGGACAGAATCAGCCCCAGCATTTT
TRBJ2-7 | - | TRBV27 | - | CASRRSHEQYF | TGTGCCAGCAGGCGCAGTCACGAGCAGTACTTC
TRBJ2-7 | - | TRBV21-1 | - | CASSKGVGASGRRSSYEQYF | TGTGCCAGCAGCAAAGGGGTCGGTGCTAGCGGGCGTAGGAGCTCCTACGAGCAGTACTTC
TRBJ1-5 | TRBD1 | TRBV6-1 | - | CASSEYPTGGGNQPQHF | TGTGCCAGCAGTGAATACCCCACAGGGGGAGGCAATCAGCCCCAGCATTTT
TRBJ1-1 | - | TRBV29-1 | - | CSVQSDVMNTEAFF | TGCAGCGTTCAAAGTGACGTCATGAACACTGAAGCTTTCTTT
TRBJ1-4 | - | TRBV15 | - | CATSRDQEGEGEKLFF | TGTGCCACCAGCAGAGATCAAGAGGGGGAGGGAGAAAAACTGTTTTTT
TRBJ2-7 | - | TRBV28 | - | CASSSGGSYEQYF | TGTGCCAGCAGTTCTGGGGGGTCCTACGAGCAGTACTTC
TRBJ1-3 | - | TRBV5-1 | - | CASSLPRDTGNTIYF | TGCGCCAGCAGCTTGCCCCGGGACACTGGAAACACCATATATTTT
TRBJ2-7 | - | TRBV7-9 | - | CASSLEGRGYEQYF | TGTGCCAGCAGCTTAGAAGGACGTGGATACGAGCAGTACTTC
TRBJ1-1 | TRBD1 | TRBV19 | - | CASSPGQGYTEAFF | TGTGCCAGTAGTCCTGGACAGGGATACACTGAAGCTTTCTTT
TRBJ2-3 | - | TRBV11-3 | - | CASSASGIDTQYF | TGTGCCAGCAGCGCATCTGGAATAGATACGCAGTATTTT
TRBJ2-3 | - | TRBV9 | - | CASNEGLSTDTQYF | TGTGCCAGCAATGAGGGGTTAAGCACAGATACGCAGTATTTT
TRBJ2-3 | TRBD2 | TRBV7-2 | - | CASSQDGSGGLTDTQYF | TGTGCCAGCAGCCAGGACGGTAGCGGGGGCCTCACAGATACGCAGTATTTT
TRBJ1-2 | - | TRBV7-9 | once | CASSSNLGNYGYTF | TGTGCCAGCAGCTCGAATTTGGGAAACTATGGCTACACCTTC